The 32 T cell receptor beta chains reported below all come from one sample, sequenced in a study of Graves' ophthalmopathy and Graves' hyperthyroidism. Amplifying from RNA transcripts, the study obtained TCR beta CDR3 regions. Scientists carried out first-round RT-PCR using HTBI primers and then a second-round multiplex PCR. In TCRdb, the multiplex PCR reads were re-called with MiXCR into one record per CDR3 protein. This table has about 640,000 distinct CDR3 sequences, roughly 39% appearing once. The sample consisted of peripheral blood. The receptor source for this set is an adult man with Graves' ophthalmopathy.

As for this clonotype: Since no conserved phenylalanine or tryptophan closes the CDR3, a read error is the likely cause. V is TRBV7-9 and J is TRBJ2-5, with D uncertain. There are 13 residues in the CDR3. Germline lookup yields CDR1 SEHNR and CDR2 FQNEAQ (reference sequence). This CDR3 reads CAISRPPQETQYL. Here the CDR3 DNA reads TGTGCCATCAGCCGTCCACCCCAAGAGACCCAGTACCTC.

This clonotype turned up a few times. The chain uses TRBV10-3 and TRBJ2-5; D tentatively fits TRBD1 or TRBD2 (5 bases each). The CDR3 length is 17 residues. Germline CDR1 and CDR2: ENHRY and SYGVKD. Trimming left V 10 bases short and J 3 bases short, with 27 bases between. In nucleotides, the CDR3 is TGTGCCAGCTCACCCGTGGGACCCGAGAACGGTAAAGAGACCCAGTACTTC. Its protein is CASSPVGPENGKETQYF.

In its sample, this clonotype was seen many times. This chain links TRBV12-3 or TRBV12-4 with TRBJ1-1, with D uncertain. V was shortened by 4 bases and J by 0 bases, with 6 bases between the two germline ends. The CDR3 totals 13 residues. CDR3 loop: CASSYQMNTEAFF. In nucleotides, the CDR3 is TGTGCCAGCAGTTACCAGATGAACACTGAAGCTTTCTTT.

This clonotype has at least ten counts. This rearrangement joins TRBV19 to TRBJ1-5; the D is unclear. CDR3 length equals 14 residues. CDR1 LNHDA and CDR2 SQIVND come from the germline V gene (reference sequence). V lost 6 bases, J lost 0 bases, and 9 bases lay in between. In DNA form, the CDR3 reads TGTGCCAGTAGCACGGGAAATAGCAATCAGCCCCAGCATTTT. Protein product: CASSTGNSNQPQHF.

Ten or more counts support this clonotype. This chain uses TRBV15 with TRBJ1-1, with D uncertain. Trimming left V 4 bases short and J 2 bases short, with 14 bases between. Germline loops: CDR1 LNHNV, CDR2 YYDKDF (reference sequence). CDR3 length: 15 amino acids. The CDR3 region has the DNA TGTGCCACCAGCATGATCAGCCGCGCCAACACTGAAGCTTTCTTT. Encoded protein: CATSMISRANTEAFF.

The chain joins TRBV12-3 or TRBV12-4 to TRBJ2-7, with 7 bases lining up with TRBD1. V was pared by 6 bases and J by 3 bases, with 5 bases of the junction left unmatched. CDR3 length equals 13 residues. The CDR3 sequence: CASRENRGYEQYF. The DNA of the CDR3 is TGTGCCAGCAGGGAAAACAGGGGCTACGAGCAGTACTTC.

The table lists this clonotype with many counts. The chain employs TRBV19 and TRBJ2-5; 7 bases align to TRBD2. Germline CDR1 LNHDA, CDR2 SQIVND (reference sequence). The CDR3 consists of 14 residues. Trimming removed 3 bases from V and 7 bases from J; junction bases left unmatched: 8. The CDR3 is CASSMLAEKRTQYF. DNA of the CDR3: TGTGCCAGTAGTATGCTAGCGGAGAAGAGGACCCAGTACTTC.

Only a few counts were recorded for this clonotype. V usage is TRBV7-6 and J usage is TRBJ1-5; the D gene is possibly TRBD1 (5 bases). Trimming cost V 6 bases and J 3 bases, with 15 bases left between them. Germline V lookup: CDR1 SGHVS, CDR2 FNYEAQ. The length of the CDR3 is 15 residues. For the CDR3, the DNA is TGTGCCAGCAGTCAGGAGGGGAGAACCAATCAGCCCCAGCATTTT. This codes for CASSQEGRTNQPQHF.

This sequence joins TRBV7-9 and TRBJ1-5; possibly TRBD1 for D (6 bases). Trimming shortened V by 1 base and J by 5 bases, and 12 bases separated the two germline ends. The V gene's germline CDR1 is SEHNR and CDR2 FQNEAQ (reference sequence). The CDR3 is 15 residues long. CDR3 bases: TGTGCCAGCAGCTTAGGGACAGCCCAAGATCAGCCCCAGCATTTT. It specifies CASSLGTAQDQPQHF.

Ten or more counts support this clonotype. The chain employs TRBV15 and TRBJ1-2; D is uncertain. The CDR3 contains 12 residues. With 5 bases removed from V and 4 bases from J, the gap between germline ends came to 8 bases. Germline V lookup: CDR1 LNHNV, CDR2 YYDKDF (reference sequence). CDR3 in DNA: TGTGCCACCAGCGGGAGAGGCTATGGCTACACCTTC. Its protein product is CATSGRGYGYTF.

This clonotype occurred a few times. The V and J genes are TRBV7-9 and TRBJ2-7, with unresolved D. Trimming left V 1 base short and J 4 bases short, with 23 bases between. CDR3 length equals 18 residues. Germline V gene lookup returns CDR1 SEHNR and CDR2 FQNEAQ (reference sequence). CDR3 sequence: CASSLEVLYSGSTYEQYF. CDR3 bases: TGTGCCAGCAGCTTAGAGGTCTTGTACTCGGGTTCTACTTACGAGCAGTACTTC.

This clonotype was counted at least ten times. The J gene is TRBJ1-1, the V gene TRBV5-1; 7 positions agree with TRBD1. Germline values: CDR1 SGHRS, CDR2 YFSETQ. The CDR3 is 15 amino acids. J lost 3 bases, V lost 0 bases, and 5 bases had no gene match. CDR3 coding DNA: TGCGCCAGCAGCTTGGTATGGCAGGGGGACACTGAAGCTTTCTTT. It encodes CASSLVWQGDTEAFF.

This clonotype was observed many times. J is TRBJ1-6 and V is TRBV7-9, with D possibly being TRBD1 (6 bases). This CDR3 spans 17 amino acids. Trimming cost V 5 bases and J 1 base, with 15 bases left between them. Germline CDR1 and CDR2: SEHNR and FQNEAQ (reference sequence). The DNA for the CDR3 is TGTGCCAGCAGCCGAGGGGGTAGGGGATCCTATAATTCACCCCTCCACTTT. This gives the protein CASSRGGRGSYNSPLHF.

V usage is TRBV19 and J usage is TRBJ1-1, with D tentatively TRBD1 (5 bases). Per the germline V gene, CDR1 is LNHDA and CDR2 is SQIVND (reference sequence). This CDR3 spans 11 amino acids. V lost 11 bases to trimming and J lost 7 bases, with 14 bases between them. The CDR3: CAWSKGYEAFF. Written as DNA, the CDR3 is TGTGCCTGGAGTAAGGGGTATGAAGCTTTCTTT.

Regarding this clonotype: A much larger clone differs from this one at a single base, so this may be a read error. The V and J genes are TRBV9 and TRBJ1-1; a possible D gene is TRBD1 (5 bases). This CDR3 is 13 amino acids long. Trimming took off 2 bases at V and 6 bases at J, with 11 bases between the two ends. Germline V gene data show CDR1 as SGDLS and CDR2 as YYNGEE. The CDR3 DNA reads TGTGCCAGCAGCGTGGCAGGGTACGCTGAAGCTTTCTTT. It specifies CASSVAGYAEAFF.

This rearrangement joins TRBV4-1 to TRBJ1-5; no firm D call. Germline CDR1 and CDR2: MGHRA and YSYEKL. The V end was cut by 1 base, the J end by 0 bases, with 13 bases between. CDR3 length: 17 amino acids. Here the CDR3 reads CASSQVALVPSNQPQHF. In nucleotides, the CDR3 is TGCGCCAGCAGCCAAGTAGCATTGGTTCCTAGCAATCAGCCCCAGCATTTT.

The CDR3 DNA reads TGTGCCAGCAGCCAAGATATGGCAGGAAGCTCCTACGAGCAGTACTTC. Protein product: CASSQDMAGSSYEQYF. The chain links TRBV4-2 to TRBJ2-7, with D hard to call. Germline V CDR1 and CDR2: LGHNA, YNFKEQ. The CDR3 is 16 residues long. Trimming removed 0 bases at V and 0 bases at J, with 12 bases between.

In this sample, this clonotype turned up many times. This CDR3 is CASLGQGQGEQYF. CDR3 in DNA: TGTGCCAGCCTGGGACAGGGCCAAGGCGAGCAGTACTTC. This chain connects TRBV2 to TRBJ2-7; TRBD1 aligns across 9 bases. V lost 8 bases and J lost 6; bases outside the gene matches: 8. The CDR3 runs to 13 residues. Germline assignment: CDR1 SNHLY and CDR2 FYNNEI.

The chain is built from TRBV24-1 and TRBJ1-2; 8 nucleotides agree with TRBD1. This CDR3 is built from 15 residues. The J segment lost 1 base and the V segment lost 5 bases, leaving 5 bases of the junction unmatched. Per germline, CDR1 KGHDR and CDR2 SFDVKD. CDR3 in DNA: TGTGCCACCAGTGCTACGACAGGGGTTAACTATGGCTACACCTTC. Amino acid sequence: CATSATTGVNYGYTF.

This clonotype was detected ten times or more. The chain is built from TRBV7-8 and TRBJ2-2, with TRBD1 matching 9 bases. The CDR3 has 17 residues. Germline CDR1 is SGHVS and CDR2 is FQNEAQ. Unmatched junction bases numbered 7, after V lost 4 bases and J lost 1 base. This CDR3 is CASSSPGDRENTGELFF. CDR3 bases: TGTGCCAGCAGCTCGCCCGGGGACAGGGAGAACACCGGGGAGCTGTTTTTT. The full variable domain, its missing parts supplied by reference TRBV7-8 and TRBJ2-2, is GAGVSQSPRYKVAKRGQDVALRCDPISGHVSLFWYQQALGQGPEFLTYFQNEAQLDKSGLPSDRFFAERPEGSVSTLKIQRTQQEDSAVYLCASSSPGDRENTGELFFGEGSRLTVL.

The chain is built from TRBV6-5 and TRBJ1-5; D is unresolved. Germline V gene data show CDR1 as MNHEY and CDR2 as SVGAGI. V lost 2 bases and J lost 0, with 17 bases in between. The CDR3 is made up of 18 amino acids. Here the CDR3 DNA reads TGTGCCAGCAGTTACAAACGTCCGGAAACCCATAGCAATCAGCCCCAGCATTTT. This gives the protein CASSYKRPETHSNQPQHF.

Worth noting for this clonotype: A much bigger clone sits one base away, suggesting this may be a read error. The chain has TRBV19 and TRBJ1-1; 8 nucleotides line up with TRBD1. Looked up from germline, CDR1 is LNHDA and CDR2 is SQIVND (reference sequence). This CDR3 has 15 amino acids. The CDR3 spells CTSSSPGGMNTEAFF. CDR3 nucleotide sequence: TGTACCAGTAGTAGTCCAGGGGGCATGAACACTGAAGCTTTCTTT.

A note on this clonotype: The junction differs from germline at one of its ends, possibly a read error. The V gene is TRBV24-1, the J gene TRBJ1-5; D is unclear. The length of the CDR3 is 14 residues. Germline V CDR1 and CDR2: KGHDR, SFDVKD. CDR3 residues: CAISESDPQQPQHF. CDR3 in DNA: TGTGCCATCAGTGAATCTGACCCCCAACAGCCCCAGCATTTT.

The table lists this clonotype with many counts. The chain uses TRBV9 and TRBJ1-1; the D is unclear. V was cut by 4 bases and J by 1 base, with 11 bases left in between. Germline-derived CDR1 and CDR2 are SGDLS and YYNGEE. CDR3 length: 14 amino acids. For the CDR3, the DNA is TGTGCCAGCAGCTTCCGTGAGGGGAACACTGAAGCTTTCTTT. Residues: CASSFREGNTEAFF.

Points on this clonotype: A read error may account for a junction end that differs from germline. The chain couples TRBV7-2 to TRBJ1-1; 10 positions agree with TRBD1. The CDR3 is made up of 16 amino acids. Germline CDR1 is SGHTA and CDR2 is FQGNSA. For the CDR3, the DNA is TGCGCCAGCATCCCGGGACAGGGGACACTGAACACTGAAGCTTTCTTT. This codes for CASIPGQGTLNTEAFF.

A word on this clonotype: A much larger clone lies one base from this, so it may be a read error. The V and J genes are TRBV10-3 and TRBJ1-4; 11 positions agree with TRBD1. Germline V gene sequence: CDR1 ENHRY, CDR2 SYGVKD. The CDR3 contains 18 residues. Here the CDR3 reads CAISEQGQGDDYNENLFF. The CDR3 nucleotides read TGTGCCATCAGTGAGCAGGGACAGGGGGACGACTATAATGAAAACCTGTTTTTT.

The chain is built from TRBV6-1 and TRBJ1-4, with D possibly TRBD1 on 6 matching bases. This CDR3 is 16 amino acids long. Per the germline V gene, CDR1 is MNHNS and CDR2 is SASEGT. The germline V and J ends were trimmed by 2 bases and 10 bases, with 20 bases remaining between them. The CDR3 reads CASSENRDANFGKLFF. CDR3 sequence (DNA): TGTGCCAGCAGTGAAAACAGGGACGCGAATTTTGGAAAACTGTTTTTT.

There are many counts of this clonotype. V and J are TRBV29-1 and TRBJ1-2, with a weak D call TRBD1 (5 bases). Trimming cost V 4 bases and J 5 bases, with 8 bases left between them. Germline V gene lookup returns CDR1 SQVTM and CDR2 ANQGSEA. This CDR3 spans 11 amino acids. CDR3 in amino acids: CSVGRGYGYTF. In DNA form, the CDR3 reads TGCAGCGTTGGGAGGGGATATGGCTACACCTTC.

This CDR3 reads CASSVETGPNYGYTIYF. Here the CDR3 DNA reads TGTGCCAGCAGCGTAGAGACAGGACCAAACTATGGCTACACCATATATTTT. V usage is TRBV9 and J usage is TRBJ1-3, with a tentative D call TRBD1 (6 bases). Trimming removed 0 bases at V and 8 bases at J, with 21 bases between. In germline, CDR1 is SGDLS, CDR2 YYNGEE. The CDR3 is 17 residues long.

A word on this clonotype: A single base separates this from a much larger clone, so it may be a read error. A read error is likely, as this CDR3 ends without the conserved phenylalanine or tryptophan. DNA of the CDR3: TGTGCCAGCAGCTTAGCGGACCCGGGGACCCAGTACCTC. Protein sequence: CASSLADPGTQYL. The chain couples TRBV7-8 to TRBJ2-5, with D unclear. The CDR3 totals 13 residues. V was shortened by 0 bases and J by 7 bases, with 9 bases between the two germline ends. Germline V gene sequence: CDR1 SGHVS, CDR2 FQNEAQ.

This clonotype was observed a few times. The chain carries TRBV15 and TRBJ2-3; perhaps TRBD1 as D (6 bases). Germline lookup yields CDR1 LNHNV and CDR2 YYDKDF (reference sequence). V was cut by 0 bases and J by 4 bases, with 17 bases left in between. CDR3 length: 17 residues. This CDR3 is CATSRDSTGMEADTQYF. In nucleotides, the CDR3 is TGTGCCACCAGCAGAGATTCGACAGGAATGGAGGCAGATACGCAGTATTTT.

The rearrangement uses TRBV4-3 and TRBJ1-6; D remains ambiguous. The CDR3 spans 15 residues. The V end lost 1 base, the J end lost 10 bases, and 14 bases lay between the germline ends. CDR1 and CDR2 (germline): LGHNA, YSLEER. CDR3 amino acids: CASSQARTVSSPLHF. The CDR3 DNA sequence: TGCGCCAGCAGCCAAGCCCGGACGGTATCCTCACCCCTCCACTTT.